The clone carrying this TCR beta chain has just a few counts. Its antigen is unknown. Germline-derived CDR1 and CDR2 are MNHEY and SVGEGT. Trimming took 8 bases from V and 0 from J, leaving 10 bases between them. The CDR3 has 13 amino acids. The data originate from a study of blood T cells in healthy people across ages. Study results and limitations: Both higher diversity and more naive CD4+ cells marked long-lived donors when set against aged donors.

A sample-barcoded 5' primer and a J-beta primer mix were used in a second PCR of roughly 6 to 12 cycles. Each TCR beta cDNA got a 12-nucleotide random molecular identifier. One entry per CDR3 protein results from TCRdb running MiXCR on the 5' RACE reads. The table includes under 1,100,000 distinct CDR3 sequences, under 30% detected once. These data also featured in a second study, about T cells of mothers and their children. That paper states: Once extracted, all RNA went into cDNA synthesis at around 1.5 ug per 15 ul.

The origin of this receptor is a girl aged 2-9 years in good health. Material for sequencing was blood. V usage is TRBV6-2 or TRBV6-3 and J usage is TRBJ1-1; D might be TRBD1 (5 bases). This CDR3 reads CASWTPMNTEAFF. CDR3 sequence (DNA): TGTGCCAGCTGGACACCCATGAACACTGAAGCTTTCTTT.